This T cell receptor (beta chain) is drawn from a study of Graves' ophthalmopathy and Graves' hyperthyroidism. Study observations and caveats: Using a 13-signature model, the authors split ophthalmopathy from stable hyperthyroidism, with 85% to 90% sensitivity and 81.08% specificity.

PBMCs were isolated from a roughly 10 ml sample of fresh peripheral blood. RNA transcripts served as template for amplifying TCR beta CDR3 sequences. HTBI primers were employed in first-round RT-PCR, then a second-round multiplex PCR followed. MiXCR, applied by TCRdb to the multiplex PCR reads, yields one record per CDR3 protein. The profile covers 200,000 to 250,000 distinct CDR3 sequences, with around 45% appearing a single time and roughly half taken by the ten largest. This clonotype turned up a few times. Its antigen is unknown. This TCR came from an adult man with Graves' ophthalmopathy. Input material: peripheral blood.

This chain's CDR3 is CASSPDPGQGTFF. CDR3 sequence (DNA): TGTGCCAGCTCACCAGACCCAGGACAGGGAACTTTCTTT. The rearrangement links TRBV18 to TRBJ1-1, with 8 bases fitting TRBD1. The CDR3 is made up of 13 amino acids. The germline V gene encodes CDR1 KGHSH and CDR2 LQKENI. J lost 12 bases, V lost 2 bases, and 8 bases had no gene match.